This entry lists 22 T cell receptor beta chains sequenced from one sample in a study of blood T cell repertoires in COVID-19 (dated by TCRdb to the early 2020s). The receptor library was made with the immunoSEQ multiplex PCR assay. In TCRdb, the immuneACCESS table is reduced to in-frame sequences with V and J assigned. These tables do not hold every clone; where another copy was compared, an unresolved V gene accounts for under half, and the others remain unexplained. A total of roughly 140,000 clones appear in this sample, 80% to 90% of them only once. About 1.7% of the sample is held by the ten biggest clonotypes. The material sequenced was peripheral blood. The receptors were gathered from a woman in her 50s with acute or convalescent COVID-19.

V and J are TRBV10-1 and TRBJ2-1, with D possibly TRBD2 on 5 matching bases. The V gene lost 3 bases and the J gene lost 4 bases, with 13 bases spanning the gap. This CDR3 has 15 residues. The germline V gene encodes CDR1 WNHNN and CDR2 SYGVQD (reference sequence). In nucleotides, the CDR3 is TGCGCCAGCAGTGAAAAACTAGAGGGTTACAATGAGCAGTTCTTC. Its translation is CASSEKLEGYNEQFF.

The chain links TRBV9 to TRBJ2-3; TRBD1 agrees at 9 bases. The CDR3 consists of 16 residues. The V and J ends lost 6 bases and 2 bases, in that order; junction bases with no gene match: 10. Germline loops: CDR1 SGDLS, CDR2 YYNGEE. CDR3 region: CASTKSGTGNTDTQYF. In DNA form, the CDR3 reads TGTGCCAGCACCAAATCGGGGACAGGGAACACAGATACGCAGTATTTT.

V usage is TRBV10-1 and J usage is TRBJ2-5; maybe TRBD2 (5 bases). Germline V gene sequence: CDR1 WNHNN, CDR2 SYGVQD (reference sequence). CDR3 length: 13 amino acids. Between the trimmed V and J ends, which lost 0 bases and 5 bases, there was a span of 7 bases. CDR3 protein: CASSESRVETQYF. Here the CDR3 DNA reads TGCGCCAGCAGTGAGTCGCGGGTGGAGACCCAGTACTTC.

J is TRBJ1-5 and V is TRBV12-3 or TRBV12-4; D is undetermined. The CDR3 sequence is 13 residues long. Trimming shortened V by 4 bases and J by 7 bases, and 11 bases separated the two germline ends. DNA of the CDR3: TGTGCCAGCAGTTATGCGGGCGGACAGCCCCAGCATTTT. Translation: CASSYAGGQPQHF.

The chain couples TRBV6-5 to TRBJ1-5; no clear D gene. The CDR3 covers 14 residues. From germline, CDR1 is MNHEY and CDR2 SVGAGI. The ends were cut back, 2 bases at V and 5 bases at J, with 10 bases in the middle. The CDR3 DNA sequence: TGTGCCAGCAGTTACAGGGCGGGCCATCAGCCCCAGCATTTT. Translated: CASSYRAGHQPQHF.

The rearrangement links TRBV27 to TRBJ2-5; D is ambiguous. The length of the CDR3 is 14 residues. Germline V gene sequence: CDR1 MNHEY, CDR2 SMNVEV (reference sequence). The V end was cut by 3 bases, the J end by 1 base, with 9 bases between. In DNA form, the CDR3 reads TGTGCCAGCAGTTTGTGGGCCAGCCAAGAGACCCAGTACTTC. Protein product: CASSLWASQETQYF.

The J gene is TRBJ2-3, the V gene TRBV12-5; 12 nucleotides agree with TRBD2. J gave up 1 base and V 1 base, and 0 bases lay outside the gene matches. This CDR3 spans 16 amino acids. Germline CDR1 LGHNT, CDR2 FRNRAP. The CDR3 spells CASGLGTSGGTDTQYF. The CDR3 nucleotides read TGTGCTAGTGGTTTGGGGACTAGCGGGGGCACAGATACGCAGTATTTT.

J is TRBJ2-1 and V is TRBV19; 7 nucleotides agree with TRBD2. J was trimmed by 2 bases and V by 4 bases; bases with no gene match: 2. The CDR3 covers 14 residues. Per germline, CDR1 LNHDA and CDR2 SQIVND (reference sequence). DNA of the CDR3: TGTGCCAGTAGTACCAGCGGGACCTACAATGAGCAGTTCTTC. Translation gives CASSTSGTYNEQFF.

This clone was counted a single time. CDR3 in amino acids: CSVGTGIGGYGYTF. As DNA, the CDR3 is TGCAGCGTTGGGACAGGTATCGGTGGCTATGGCTACACCTTC. J is TRBJ1-2 and V is TRBV29-1, with TRBD1 matching over 7 bases. Germline CDR1 reads SQVTM; CDR2 reads ANQGSEA. Germline trimming cut 4 bases from V and 4 bases from J; bases unmatched to any gene: 9. The CDR3 has 14 amino acids.

The chain uses TRBV6-5 and TRBJ1-2; D is unresolved. Deletions cut 2 bases from V and 2 bases from J, with 6 bases between. Germline V gives CDR1 MNHEY, CDR2 SVGAGI. The CDR3 spans 13 residues. This CDR3 is CASSYGRNYGYTF. CDR3 coding DNA: TGTGCCAGCAGTTACGGCAGAAACTATGGCTACACCTTC.

The gene calls are TRBV3-1 (or the pseudogene TRBV3-2) and TRBJ1-1; D remains ambiguous. Trimming took off 3 bases at V and 8 bases at J, with 10 bases between the two ends. The CDR3 is 12 amino acids. Germline V gene sequence: CDR1 LGHDT, CDR2 YNNKEL (reference sequence). For the CDR3, the DNA is TGTGCCAGCAGCCACGCAGGAATAGAAGCTTTCTTT. Encoded protein: CASSHAGIEAFF.

The chain joins TRBV7-8 to TRBJ2-5; the match to TRBD2 covers 12 bases. The ends lost 4 bases at V and 0 bases at J; junction bases unmatched: 6. Germline lookup yields CDR1 SGHVS and CDR2 FQNEAQ. The CDR3 is 17 residues long. The CDR3 DNA sequence: TGTGCCAGCAGCTACCCTAGCGGGGGGGGGTACCAAGAGACCCAGTACTTC. Protein sequence: CASSYPSGGGYQETQYF.

The V call is TRBV5-5, the J call TRBJ1-1; TRBD1 is a possible D gene (5 bases). CDR3 length: 13 residues. V was pared by 4 bases and J by 10 bases, with 17 bases between. CDR1 and CDR2 (germline): SGHKS, YYEKEE (reference sequence). CDR3 protein: CASSQPAGPGAFF. In DNA, the CDR3 is TGTGCCAGCAGCCAACCCGCAGGGCCGGGAGCTTTCTTT.

The V gene is TRBV6-5, the J gene TRBJ1-6; 7 bases are shared with TRBD1. Looked up from germline, CDR1 is MNHEY and CDR2 is SVGAGI. The CDR3 is 16 residues long. Unmatched junction bases numbered 5, after V lost 0 bases and J lost 6 bases. The CDR3 DNA is TGTGCCAGCAGTTACTCCACCGGGACAGCTAATTCACCCCTCCACTTT. It is translated as CASSYSTGTANSPLHF.

The J gene is TRBJ2-5, the V gene TRBV5-1; D perhaps matches TRBD1 (5 bases). V lost 4 bases and J lost 1, with 11 bases in between. The CDR3 spans 14 residues. The germline V gene encodes CDR1 SGHRS and CDR2 YFSETQ. This chain's CDR3 is CASSESRGQETQYF. In DNA, the CDR3 is TGCGCCAGCAGCGAGAGTAGGGGCCAAGAGACCCAGTACTTC.

This sequence joins TRBV18 and TRBJ1-3; possibly TRBD1 for D (5 bases). CDR3 length equals 15 residues. V lost 3 bases and J 4 bases, leaving 13 bases between the germline ends. Germline-derived CDR1 and CDR2 are KGHSH and LQKENI. For the CDR3, the DNA is TGTGCCAGCTCACCCCGGGGGGAAGGCGGAAACACCATATATTTT. Amino acids: CASSPRGEGGNTIYF.

V gene TRBV6-5 combines with J gene TRBJ1-2, with D possibly being TRBD1 (6 bases). CDR3 size: 12 residues. The germline V gene encodes CDR1 MNHEY and CDR2 SVGAGI. Between the trimmed V and J ends, which lost 6 bases and 6 bases, there was a span of 11 bases. The CDR3 DNA reads TGTGCCAGCAGGGGGGGGGCTGATGGCTACACCTTC. This sequence encodes CASRGGADGYTF.

This clone was seen once. The chain links TRBV2 to TRBJ2-7; 9 bases are a match to TRBD2. CDR3 length equals 19 residues. Germline CDR1 reads SNHLY; CDR2 reads FYNNEI. V shed 2 bases, J shed 4 bases, and the junction held 18 bases outside the gene matches. In DNA, the CDR3 is TGTGCCAGCAGTGAATGGAGGTCTAGCGGGATTTTTAACGTGTACGAGCAGTACTTC. It specifies CASSEWRSSGIFNVYEQYF.

V is TRBV11-3 and J is TRBJ2-5; tentatively, D is TRBD1 (5 bases). Per germline, CDR1 SGHNT and CDR2 YENEEA. The ends were cut back, 3 bases at V and 1 base at J, with 9 bases in the middle. There are 14 residues in the CDR3. The CDR3 reads CASSLGRAQETQYF. The CDR3 nucleotides read TGTGCCAGCAGCTTGGGCAGGGCCCAAGAGACCCAGTACTTC. Full variable domain (outside the CDR3, taken from reference TRBV11-3 and TRBJ2-5): EAGVVQSPRYKIIEKKQPVAFWCNPISGHNTLYWYLQNLGQGPELLIRYENEEAVDDSQLPKDRFSAERLKGVDSTLKIQPAELGDSAVYLCASSLGRAQETQYFGPGTRLLVL.

The CDR3 sequence: CASSLSPLAKLFF. CDR3 sequence (DNA): TGTGCCAGCAGTTTATCCCCCCTAGCGAAACTGTTTTTT. This chain joins TRBV28 and TRBJ1-4, with unresolved D. V was cut by 1 base and J by 11 bases, with 11 bases left in between. The CDR3 has 13 amino acids. CDR1 is MDHEN, CDR2 SYDVKM, per germline.

Concerning this clone: One end of the junction is discordant with germline, which a read error may explain. The chain employs TRBV6-5 and TRBJ1-3, with D tentatively TRBD1 (6 bases). The CDR3 sequence is 13 residues long. CDR1 and CDR2 from the germline V gene are MNHEY and SVGAGI. CDR3 amino acids: CASSFRTESPLIF. In nucleotides, the CDR3 is TGTGCCAGCAGTTTTAGGACAGAAAGCCCCCTGATTTTT.

For the CDR3, the DNA is TGCAGTGCTAGTAGGGAGGGCTACTATGGCTACACCTTC. Encoded protein: CSASREGYYGYTF. The rearrangement joins TRBV20-1 to TRBJ1-2; D not resolved. The CDR3 is 13 amino acids. V was shortened by 3 bases and J by 3 bases, with 11 bases between the two germline ends. From germline, CDR1 is DFQATT and CDR2 SNEGSKA (reference sequence).